This note documents a single TCR beta chain sequence. No antigen is known for it. The authors drew 7.5 to 10 milliliters of peripheral blood from each donor. Each sample gave at least 6.5 million isolated PBMCs. This entry belongs to a study of blood T cells in healthy people across ages. Study findings and constraints: The study found more naive CD4+ cells and higher diversity in long-lived than aged donors.

The use of a sample-barcoded 5' primer and a J-beta primer mix characterized a second PCR of about 7 to 12 cycles. MiXCR was run by TCRdb on the 5' RACE reads, yielding one entry per CDR3 protein. The data contain fewer than 900,000 distinct CDR3 sequences, 30% to 45% of them singletons. Input material: blood. The source of this sequence is a man aged 18 to 30 in good health.

The CDR3 sequence is CASSKRRGEQYF. The CDR3 region has the DNA TGTGCCAGCAGCAAGAGGCGAGGCGAGCAGTACTTC. The chain employs TRBV13 and TRBJ2-7; no clear D. Trimming shortened V by 5 bases and J by 6 bases, and 11 bases separated the two germline ends. This CDR3 is built from 12 residues. Per the germline V gene, CDR1 is PRHDT and CDR2 is FYEKMQ (reference sequence).